The clone carrying this TCR beta chain has just one count. Sequencing was performed with immunoSEQ multiplex PCR; in TCRdb, only in-frame clones are kept and a portion is missing. The sample yields some 44,000 clones, approximately 83% seen once. Trimming removed 3 bases from V and 6 bases from J; junction bases left unmatched: 0. This CDR3 has 12 residues. Germline lookup yields CDR1 SGHVS and CDR2 FNYEAQ. This record comes from a study of OX40 agonist ivuxolimab in advanced cancers. The specimen comprised CD4+ or CD8+ T cells sorted from blood, sampled in a trial of the OX40 agonist ivuxolimab. The TCR was taken from an adult with an advanced solid tumor such as melanoma, head and neck, liver or kidney cancer. This sequence joins TRBV7-6 and TRBJ2-3; TRBD2 aligns across 7 bases. The CDR3 DNA reads as TGTGCCAGCAGCTTGACTAGCGATACGCAGTATTTT. Amino acid sequence: CASSLTSDTQYF.